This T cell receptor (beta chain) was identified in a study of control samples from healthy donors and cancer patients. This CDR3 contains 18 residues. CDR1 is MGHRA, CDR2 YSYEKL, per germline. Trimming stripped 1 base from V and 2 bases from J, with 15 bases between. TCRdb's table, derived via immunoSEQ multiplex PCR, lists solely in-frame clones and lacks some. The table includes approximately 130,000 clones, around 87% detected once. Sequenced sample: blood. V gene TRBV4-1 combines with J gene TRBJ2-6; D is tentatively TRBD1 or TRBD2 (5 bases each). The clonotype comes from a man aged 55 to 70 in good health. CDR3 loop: CASSQVQGVSPGANVLTF. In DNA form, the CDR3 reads TGCGCCAGCAGCCAAGTGCAGGGAGTCTCCCCTGGGGCCAACGTCCTGACTTTC.